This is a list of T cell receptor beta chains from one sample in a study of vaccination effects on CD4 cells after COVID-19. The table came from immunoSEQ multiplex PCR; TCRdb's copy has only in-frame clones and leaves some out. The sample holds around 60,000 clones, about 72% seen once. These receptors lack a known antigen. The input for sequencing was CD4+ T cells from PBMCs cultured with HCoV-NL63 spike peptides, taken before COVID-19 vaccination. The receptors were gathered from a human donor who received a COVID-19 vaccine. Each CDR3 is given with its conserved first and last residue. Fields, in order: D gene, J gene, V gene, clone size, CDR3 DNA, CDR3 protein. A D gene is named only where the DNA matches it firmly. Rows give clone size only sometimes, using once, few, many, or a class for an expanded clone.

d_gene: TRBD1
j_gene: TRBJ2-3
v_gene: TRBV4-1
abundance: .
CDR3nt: TGCGCCAGCAGCCTGAGACAGGGGCCCCCCACAGATACGCAGTATTTT
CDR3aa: CASSLRQGPPTDTQYF

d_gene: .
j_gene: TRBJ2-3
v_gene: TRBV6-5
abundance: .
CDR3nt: TGTGCCAGCAGTTACATGAGGGCTAGCACAGATACGCAGTATTTT
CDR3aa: CASSYMRASTDTQYF

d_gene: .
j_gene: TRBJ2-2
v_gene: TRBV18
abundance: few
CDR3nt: TGTGCCAGCTCACCAAGAGATCCGGGCGGGGAGCTGTTTTTT
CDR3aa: CASSPRDPGGELFF

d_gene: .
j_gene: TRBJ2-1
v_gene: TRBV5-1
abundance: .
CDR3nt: TGCGCCAGCAGCCCCCCGGGGGTAATAGCCTACAATGAGCAGTTCTTC
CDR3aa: CASSPPGVIAYNEQFF

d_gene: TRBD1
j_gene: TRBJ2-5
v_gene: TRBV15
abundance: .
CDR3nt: TGTGCCACCAGCAGGGACAGGGGAAGGGAGACCCAGTACTTC
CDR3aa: CATSRDRGRETQYF

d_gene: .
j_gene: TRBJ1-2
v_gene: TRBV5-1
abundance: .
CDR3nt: TGCGCCAGCAGCGTTGGACAGATCGAGGGGGGCTACACCTTC
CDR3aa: CASSVGQIEGGYTF

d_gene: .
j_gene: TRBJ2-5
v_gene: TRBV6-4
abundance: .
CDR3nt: TGTGCCAGCAGTGACTCGCCAGGGGATGAGACCCAGTACTTC
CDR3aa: CASSDSPGDETQYF

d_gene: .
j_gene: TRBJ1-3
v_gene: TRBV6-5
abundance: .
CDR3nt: TGTGCCAGCAAATTGAGCTCTGGAAACACCATATATTTT
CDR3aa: CASKLSSGNTIYF

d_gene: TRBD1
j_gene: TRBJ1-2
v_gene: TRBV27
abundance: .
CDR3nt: TGTGCCAGCAGTCCCTTGGACAGGGGTTTCTATGGCTACACCTTC
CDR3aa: CASSPLDRGFYGYTF

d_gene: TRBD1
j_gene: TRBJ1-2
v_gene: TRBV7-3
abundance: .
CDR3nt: TGTGCCAGCAGCTTAACTGGGGGACAGGGCTACACCTTC
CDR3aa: CASSLTGGQGYTF

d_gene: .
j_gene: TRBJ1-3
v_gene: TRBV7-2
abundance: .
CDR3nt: TGTGCCAGCAGCGAGAAAAGCCTCTCTGGAAACACCATATATTTT
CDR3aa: CASSEKSLSGNTIYF

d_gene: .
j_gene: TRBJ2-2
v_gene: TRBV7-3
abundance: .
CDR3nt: TGTGCCAGCAGTTCCACCGGGGAGCTGTTTTTT
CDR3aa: CASSSTGELFF

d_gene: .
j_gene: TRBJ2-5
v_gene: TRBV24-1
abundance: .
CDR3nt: TGTGCCACCAGTGGGGCAGGACAAGAGACCCAGTACTTC
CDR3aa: CATSGAGQETQYF